Following are 20 T cell receptor beta chains from one sample sequenced in a study of T-cell reconstitution after alpha-beta-depleted transplantation in children. Unique molecular identifiers were built into the TCRbeta library. TCRdb reprocessed the PCR reads via MiXCR and lists one record per CDR3 protein. This sample yields about 1,000,000 distinct CDR3 sequences, of which 25% to 35% are seen a single time; roughly 28% belongs to the top ten. Source: PBMCs, mostly from graft donor cells, taken 360 days after TCRalphabeta/CD19-depleted stem cell transplant. All receptors come from a boy under three years old who had a stem cell transplant for SCID, so the T cells may come from the graft donor.

The CDR3 DNA is TGCGCCAGCAGCCCGCTTCAGCGGAACACTGAAGCTTTCTTT. Protein: CASSPLQRNTEAFF. This rearrangement joins TRBV5-1 to TRBJ1-1, with D unclear. The CDR3 consists of 14 residues. CDR1 and CDR2 from the germline V gene are SGHRS and YFSETQ. The ends were cut back, 4 bases at V and 1 base at J, with 11 bases in the middle.

This clonotype was observed a few times. This rearrangement joins TRBV20-1 to TRBJ2-5, with D tentatively TRBD1 (6 bases). Germline V gene data show CDR1 as DFQATT and CDR2 as SNEGSKA (reference sequence). The V end lost 6 bases, the J end lost 0 bases, and 14 bases lay between the germline ends. The CDR3 contains 14 residues. The CDR3 sequence is CSARDTQYQETQYF. For the CDR3, the DNA is TGCAGTGCAAGGGACACCCAATACCAAGAGACCCAGTACTTC.

This clonotype was seen a handful of times. The rearrangement links TRBV3-1 to TRBJ2-5; TRBD2 matches at 7 bases. The germline CDR1 and CDR2 sequences are LGHDT and YNNKEL (reference sequence). Trimming at V came to 0 bases and at J to 5 bases, leaving 3 bases not matched to a gene. The CDR3 has 14 amino acids. The CDR3 loop reads CASSQDGGVETQYF. The CDR3 nucleotides read TGTGCCAGCAGCCAAGATGGGGGGGTGGAGACCCAGTACTTC.

The genes are TRBV6-1 and TRBJ1-1; D is unclear. CDR1 is MNHNS and CDR2 is SASEGT in the germline V gene. V was clipped by 6 bases and J by 2 bases, with 7 bases between them. This CDR3 contains 12 residues. DNA for the CDR3: TGTGCCAGCAGAGCCTACAACACTGAAGCTTTCTTT. Its protein product is CASRAYNTEAFF.

The rearrangement joins TRBV2 to TRBJ1-5, with D maybe TRBD1 (5 bases). The CDR3 loop spans 13 amino acids. Germline V lookup: CDR1 SNHLY, CDR2 FYNNEI. V was trimmed by 3 bases and J by 11 bases, leaving 14 bases between them. The CDR3 nucleotides read TGTGCCAGCAGTGAGAATTTGGGGGTGGCCCAGCATTTT. Translated, it gives CASSENLGVAQHF.

The V call is TRBV6-2 or TRBV6-3, the J call TRBJ2-1, with TRBD2 matching over 7 bases. The CDR3 contains 20 residues. Germline V lookup: CDR1 MNHEY, CDR2 SVGEGT. V dropped 0 bases and J dropped 0; count of bases not matched to a gene: 14. In DNA form, the CDR3 reads TGTGCCAGCAGTTACTCGGGCGCTAGCGGCGCTCTGAGCTCCTACAATGAGCAGTTCTTC. Its translation: CASSYSGASGALSSYNEQFF.

To note about this clonotype: One base away lies a much larger clone, so this may be a sequencing read error. The conserved phenylalanine or tryptophan normally closing the CDR3 is absent here, so this likely arose from a read error. The rearrangement uses TRBV5-1 and TRBJ1-4; D might be TRBD1 (6 bases). Germline CDR1 SGHRS, CDR2 YFSETQ. Trimming took off 4 bases at V and 8 bases at J, with 18 bases between the two ends. The CDR3 totals 15 residues. The CDR3, as DNA: TGCGCCAGCAGCGCGGGACAAGCCCCCTTGGAAAAACTGTTTTGT. This codes for CASSAGQAPLEKLFC.

In this sample, this clonotype turned up a few times. The chain combines TRBV29-1 with TRBJ2-1, with D possibly matching TRBD1 (5 bases). Germline-derived CDR1 and CDR2 are SQVTM and ANQGSEA. Trimming pared 5 bases from V and 8 bases from J, leaving 10 bases between. The CDR3 runs to 11 residues. The CDR3 region has the DNA TGCAGCGTTTTCCAGGGATATGAGCAGTTCTTC. This gives the protein CSVFQGYEQFF.

This rearrangement joins TRBV5-6 to TRBJ2-7, with D unresolved. CDR3 length equals 14 residues. Trimming pared 0 bases from V and 2 bases from J, leaving 9 bases between. Looked up from germline, CDR1 is SGHDT and CDR2 is YYEEEE. DNA for the CDR3: TGTGCCAGCAGCTTGGGCGCGGCTCCCTACGAGCAGTACTTC. It translates to CASSLGAAPYEQYF. Drawing the rest from reference TRBV5-6 and TRBJ2-7, the complete variable domain is DAGVTQSPTHLIKTRGQQVTLRCSPKSGHDTVSWYQQALGQGPQFIFQYYEEEERQRGNFPDRFSGHQFPNYSSELNVNALLLGDSALYLCASSLGAAPYEQYFGPGTRLTVT.

This clonotype was seen more than once but under ten times. This rearrangement joins TRBV4-3 to TRBJ2-5; no firm D call. CDR1 is LGHNA and CDR2 is YSLEER in the germline V gene. Trimming left V 0 bases short and J 5 bases short, with 16 bases between. The CDR3 covers 16 residues. The DNA of the CDR3 is TGCGCCAGCAGCCAAGATTGGGCCAGGAGTGTGGAGACCCAGTACTTC. This sequence encodes CASSQDWARSVETQYF.

This CDR3 reads CSALDSNSNQPQHF. The CDR3 DNA reads TGCAGTGCTCTTGACAGTAATAGCAATCAGCCCCAGCATTTT. The rearrangement joins TRBV20-1 to TRBJ1-5, with D perhaps matching TRBD1 (5 bases). This CDR3 region has 14 residues. Trimming pared 5 bases from V and 0 bases from J, leaving 11 bases between. The germline gives CDR1 DFQATT, CDR2 SNEGSKA (reference sequence).

V usage is TRBV30 and J usage is TRBJ2-1; possibly TRBD1 for D (5 bases). Between the trimmed V and J ends, which lost 2 bases and 4 bases, there was a span of 12 bases. Per the germline V gene, CDR1 is GTSNPN and CDR2 is SVGIG (reference sequence). The CDR3 runs to 14 residues. CDR3 DNA: TGTGCCTGGAGTCCTTCTACAGGTTACAATGAGCAGTTCTTC. Protein sequence: CAWSPSTGYNEQFF.

This clonotype has a handful of counts. The rearrangement uses TRBV5-1 and TRBJ2-4; D remains unclear. Germline CDR1 reads SGHRS; CDR2 reads YFSETQ. Trimming cost V 4 bases and J 0 bases, with 14 bases left between them. The CDR3 is made up of 16 amino acids. CDR3 sequence: CASSPLPAIAKNIQYF. CDR3 bases: TGCGCCAGCAGCCCCCTCCCCGCAATAGCCAAAAACATTCAGTACTTC.

This clonotype was seen a handful of times. The chain is built from TRBV12-3 or TRBV12-4 and TRBJ1-1; D is undetermined. V was trimmed by 5 bases and J by 2 bases, leaving 12 bases between them. The CDR3 sequence is 14 residues long. CDR3 nucleotides: TGTGCCAGCAGTATTAGGCGGACTAACACTGAAGCTTTCTTT. Protein product: CASSIRRTNTEAFF.

This clonotype appeared a few times. The chain couples TRBV6-5 to TRBJ2-7, with 10 bases aligning to TRBD1. CDR3 length: 15 residues. Germline loops: CDR1 MNHEY, CDR2 SVGAGI. After removal of 0 bases from V and 5 bases from J, the junction contained 4 bases not matched to a gene. The CDR3 DNA sequence: TGTGCCAGCAGTTACTCGGGACAGGGGAGGCACGAGCAGTACTTC. It yields the protein CASSYSGQGRHEQYF.

The DNA of the CDR3 is TGTGCCATCAGAGACAGGGAAGGGGCCAAAAACATTCAGTACTTC. Translated: CAIRDREGAKNIQYF. This chain connects TRBV10-3 to TRBJ2-4; 7 positions match TRBD1. CDR1 and CDR2 (germline): ENHRY, SYGVKD. This CDR3 comprises 15 residues. The trim removed 6 bases at V and 1 base at J, leaving 6 bases unmatched.

This clonotype has just a few counts. The chain employs TRBV12-3 or TRBV12-4 and TRBJ1-4; D may be TRBD1 (5 bases). V was shortened by 2 bases and J by 5 bases, with 12 bases between the two germline ends. The CDR3 loop spans 15 amino acids. In nucleotides, the CDR3 is TGTGCCAGCAGTTTAAGTCGGAGGGACAATGAAAAACTGTTTTTT. Translated, it gives CASSLSRRDNEKLFF.

This clonotype was seen a few times. The V call is TRBV10-3, the J call TRBJ1-5; D is unclear. CDR1 ENHRY and CDR2 SYGVKD come from the germline V gene. The ends were cut back, 7 bases at V and 0 bases at J, with 22 bases in the middle. The CDR3 runs 18 residues. The CDR3 is CAIMKGTTGPYSNQPQHF. The CDR3 nucleotides are TGTGCCATCATGAAGGGAACTACCGGGCCGTATAGCAATCAGCCCCAGCATTTT.

This chain connects TRBV5-1 to TRBJ2-6; a possible D gene is TRBD1 (6 bases). V lost 1 base, J lost 0 bases, and 17 bases lay in between. This CDR3 is built from 19 residues. Germline V gene sequence: CDR1 SGHRS, CDR2 YFSETQ. In DNA form, the CDR3 reads TGCGCCAGCAGCTTGACTGGACAGAATTTGTACTCTGGGGCCAACGTCCTGACTTTC. Its translation is CASSLTGQNLYSGANVLTF.

The rearrangement uses TRBV6-2 or TRBV6-3 and TRBJ2-2; 7 bases fit TRBD1. V lost 2 bases, J lost 8 bases, and 11 bases stayed unmatched. The germline V gene encodes CDR1 MNHEY and CDR2 SVGEGT. The CDR3 sequence is 16 residues long. This CDR3 reads CASSYPLSQGTGELFF. The CDR3, as DNA: TGTGCCAGCAGTTACCCCCTTTCACAGGGGACGGGGGAGCTGTTTTTT.